These T cell receptor beta chains were read from a single sample in a study of blood T cell repertoires in COVID-19. Sequencing was performed with immunoSEQ multiplex PCR; in TCRdb, only in-frame clones are kept and a portion is missing. The table includes some 120,000 clones, around 80% detected once. The sample comprised peripheral blood. These receptors came from a woman in her seventies with acute or convalescent COVID-19. Both conserved end residues are part of each CDR3. Each record gives: clone size, J gene, D gene, V gene, CDR3 length, CDR3 DNA, CDR3 protein. D genes are given only for firm matches. Clone size is not always given. Where it is, it says once, few, many or a class for expanded clones.

>-|TRBJ2-7|TRBD2|TRBV9|13
TGTGCCAGCAGCGTCACCGGGAGGGACGAGCAGTACTTC
CASSVTGRDEQYF
>-|TRBJ2-2|-|TRBV18|12
TGTGCCAGCTCATCTAACACCGGGGAGCTGTTTTTT
CASSSNTGELFF
>-|TRBJ2-1|TRBD2|TRBV6-2/TRBV6-3|11
TGTGCCAGCAGTCGACTAGCGGAGCAGTTCTTC
CASSRLAEQFF
>-|TRBJ2-7|TRBD1|TRBV19|13
TGTGCCAGTAGTTCCCAGGGGGCGAGCGAGCAGTACTTC
CASSSQGASEQYF
>-|TRBJ2-4|TRBD1|TRBV3-1/TRBV3-2|15
TGTGCCAGCAGCCAAACCCGGGACAGCAAAAACATTCAGTACTTC
CASSQTRDSKNIQYF
>-|TRBJ2-7|-|TRBV18|14
TGTGCCAGCTCACCCAACGACAGAACCTACGAGCAGTACTTC
CASSPNDRTYEQYF
>-|TRBJ2-1|TRBD2|TRBV11-2|15
TGTGCCAGCAGCTTAGCAAGCGGGAGTTACAATGAGCAGTTCTTC
CASSLASGSYNEQFF
>-|TRBJ1-1|-|TRBV12-3/TRBV12-4|13
TGTGCCAGCAGTTGGACAGAAGACACTGAAGCTTTCTTT
CASSWTEDTEAFF
>-|TRBJ1-3|-|TRBV25-1|13
TGTGCCACCGCGGGGCTTCGTGGAAACACCATATATTTT
CATAGLRGNTIYF
>-|TRBJ2-1|-|TRBV7-9|14
TGTGCCAGCAGCTTTCAGTCACCCTACAATGAGCAGTTCTTC
CASSFQSPYNEQFF
>-|TRBJ2-2|TRBD2|TRBV7-9|15
TGTGCCAGCAGCCAGACTAGCGGGGGCATCGGGGAGCTGTTTTTT
CASSQTSGGIGELFF
>-|TRBJ2-5|-|TRBV29-1|10
TGCAGCGTGAGGGAAGAGACCCAGTACTTC
CSVREETQYF
>-|TRBJ2-7|TRBD1|TRBV25-1|14
TGTGCCAGCATGCATGGGACAGTTCCCTACGAGCAGTACTTC
CASMHGTVPYEQYF
>once|TRBJ2-7|TRBD2|TRBV13|14
TGTGCCAGCTCCGGGACTAGCCTTACCTACGAGCAGTACTTC
CASSGTSLTYEQYF
>-|TRBJ1-1|-|TRBV5-1|13
TGCGCCAGCAGCTACACCCGGGACACTGAAGCTTTCTTT
CASSYTRDTEAFF
>-|TRBJ1-3|TRBD1|TRBV11-1|15
TGTGCCAGCAGCTCACAGGGGGCCAGTGGAAACACCATATATTTT
CASSSQGASGNTIYF
>-|TRBJ1-1|-|TRBV7-2|16
TGTGCCAGCAGCTTGGGACTTGGAGGGTTCGGCACTGAAGCTTTCTTT
CASSLGLGGFGTEAFF
>once|TRBJ1-1|-|TRBV5-8|14
TGTGCCAGCAGCTTGGTGCAGGGAAACACTGAAGCTTTCTTT
CASSLVQGNTEAFF
>-|TRBJ2-1|-|TRBV5-1|15
TGCGCCAGCAAATCGAGGACAGTGGCAAACAATGAGCAGTTCTTC
CASKSRTVANNEQFF
>-|TRBJ2-2|TRBD2|TRBV7-2|15
TGTGCCAGCAGCTCCGGGCGGGAGGGAACCGGGGAGCTGTTTTTT
CASSSGREGTGELFF
>-|TRBJ1-5|TRBD1|TRBV6-5|15
TGTGCCAGCAGTTTCGGGACAGGGGATGTTCAGCCCCAGCATTTT
CASSFGTGDVQPQHF